A single sample gave rise to the 20 T cell receptor beta chains below, sequenced in a study of blood T cell repertoires in COVID-19. Profiling relied on immunoSEQ multiplex PCR, and the TCRdb table lists in-frame clones only, not all of them. The data show hundreds of thousands of clones, 88% seen once. Source material: PBMCs or T cells enriched from blood (not recorded which). The origin of the receptors is a woman aged 60-75 years who had recovered from COVID-19.

V and J are TRBV5-6 and TRBJ1-3; D might be TRBD1 (5 bases). CDR1 and CDR2 from the germline V gene are SGHDT and YYEEEE. The CDR3 runs 15 residues. V lost 2 bases to trimming and J lost 4 bases, with 13 bases between them. The CDR3 spells CASSFRGVAGNTIYF. The CDR3 DNA follows: TGTGCCAGCAGCTTCCGGGGGGTAGCAGGAAACACCATATATTTT. The whole variable domain, filled in from reference TRBV5-6 and TRBJ1-3, reads DAGVTQSPTHLIKTRGQQVTLRCSPKSGHDTVSWYQQALGQGPQFIFQYYEEEERQRGNFPDRFSGHQFPNYSSELNVNALLLGDSALYLCASSFRGVAGNTIYFGEGSWLTVV.

The chain recombines TRBV11-2 with TRBJ1-4; possibly TRBD1 for D (6 bases). V was cut by 0 bases and J by 5 bases, with 13 bases left in between. This CDR3 contains 16 residues. CDR1 SGHAT and CDR2 FQNNGV come from the germline V gene. CDR3: CASSLDRGGRNEKLFF. DNA for the CDR3: TGTGCCAGCAGCTTAGATCGAGGGGGTAGGAATGAAAAACTGTTTTTT. The full variable domain, its missing parts supplied by reference TRBV11-2 and TRBJ1-4, is EAGVAQSPRYKIIEKRQSVAFWCNPISGHATLYWYQQILGQGPKLLIQFQNNGVVDDSQLPKDRFSAERLKGVDSTLKIQPAKLEDSAVYLCASSLDRGGRNEKLFFGSGTQLSVL.

This clone was seen a single time. The chain couples TRBV11-2 to TRBJ1-2; 8 nucleotides line up with TRBD1. Per the germline V gene, CDR1 is SGHAT and CDR2 is FQNNGV. Trimming removed 8 bases from V and 5 bases from J; junction bases left unmatched: 7. CDR3 length: 13 amino acids. CDR3 amino acids: CASGDTGGYGYTF. DNA of the CDR3: TGTGCCAGCGGGGACACAGGGGGGTATGGCTACACCTTC.

The V gene is TRBV15, the J gene TRBJ2-5; perhaps TRBD1 as D (6 bases). There are 17 residues in the CDR3. Trimming shortened V by 1 base and J by 5 bases, and 20 bases separated the two germline ends. CDR1 LNHNV and CDR2 YYDKDF come from the germline V gene (reference sequence). The CDR3 loop reads CATSRATLGQTKETQYF. The DNA for the CDR3 is TGTGCCACCAGCAGAGCTACCCTCGGACAGACGAAGGAGACCCAGTACTTC.

The genes are TRBV5-5 and TRBJ2-3, with 12 bases that match TRBD2. The CDR3 is 15 residues long. The germline V gene encodes CDR1 SGHKS and CDR2 YYEKEE (reference sequence). With V trimmed by 2 bases and J by 7 bases, 5 bases remained unmatched. CDR3 sequence reads: CASSFLAGGPNTQYF. CDR3 sequence (DNA): TGTGCCAGCAGCTTTCTAGCGGGGGGGCCGAATACGCAGTATTTT. Full variable domain (missing parts from reference TRBV5-5 and TRBJ2-3): DAGVTQSPTHLIKTRGQQVTLRCSPISGHKSVSWYQQVLGQGPQFIFQYYEKEERGRGNFPDRFSARQFPNYSSELNVNALLLGDSALYLCASSFLAGGPNTQYFGPGTRLTVL.

The gene calls are TRBV5-6 and TRBJ2-7, with D perhaps matching TRBD2 (6 bases). With 4 bases removed from V and 2 bases from J, the gap between germline ends came to 16 bases. The CDR3 runs 15 residues. Per germline, CDR1 SGHDT and CDR2 YYEEEE. For the CDR3, the DNA is TGTGCCAGCAGCCCTGAGGCAGGGAGGACCTACGAGCAGTACTTC. Amino acid sequence: CASSPEAGRTYEQYF. Drawing the rest from reference TRBV5-6 and TRBJ2-7, the complete variable domain is DAGVTQSPTHLIKTRGQQVTLRCSPKSGHDTVSWYQQALGQGPQFIFQYYEEEERQRGNFPDRFSGHQFPNYSSELNVNALLLGDSALYLCASSPEAGRTYEQYFGPGTRLTVT.

The rearrangement links TRBV3-1 (or the pseudogene TRBV3-2) to TRBJ2-3, with 7 bases aligning to TRBD2. Trimming took 0 bases from V and 2 from J; bases not matched to a gene: 11. Germline CDR1 and CDR2: LGHDT and YNNKEL (reference sequence). The CDR3 is 18 residues long. CDR3 region: CASSQDFASGEFTDTQYF. DNA for the CDR3: TGTGCCAGCAGCCAAGATTTCGCTAGCGGCGAGTTCACAGATACGCAGTATTTT.

The V gene is TRBV27, the J gene TRBJ1-4; weak D call: TRBD1 (6 bases). The CDR3 extends over 14 amino acids. The germline V gene encodes CDR1 MNHEY and CDR2 SMNVEV (reference sequence). Trimming removed 6 bases at V and 7 bases at J, with 15 bases between. In DNA, the CDR3 is TGTGCCAGCAGCGGGGGGGGGCGCCTTGAAAAACTGTTTTTT. Amino acid sequence: CASSGGGRLEKLFF.

This rearrangement joins TRBV6-7 to TRBJ2-7; perhaps TRBD2 as D (5 bases). TRBV6-7 is labeled an ORF, and its function is uncertain. V lost 7 bases and J lost 7, with 11 bases in between. The CDR3 is 11 residues long. CDR3 sequence reads: CASTSSGEQYV. The CDR3 DNA follows: TGTGCCAGCACCAGCTCGGGAGAGCAGTACGTC.

The chain couples TRBV5-6 to TRBJ1-1; possibly TRBD1 for D (5 bases). Germline V gene data show CDR1 as SGHDT and CDR2 as YYEEEE. The CDR3 sequence is 14 residues long. Trimming took off 2 bases at V and 5 bases at J, with 13 bases between the two ends. The DNA for the CDR3 is TGTGCCAGCAGCTTAATCCATGGGGGGACTGAAGCTTTCTTT. It translates to CASSLIHGGTEAFF.

CDR3 in amino acids: CASRNGTGPYEQYF. CDR3 coding DNA: TGTGCCAGCAGAAACGGGACAGGGCCCTACGAGCAGTACTTC. This chain joins TRBV7-9 and TRBJ2-7; 9 nucleotides agree with TRBD1. CDR3 length equals 14 residues. Germline-derived CDR1 and CDR2 are SEHNR and FQNEAQ (reference sequence). Losses at the gene ends were 6 bases for V and 2 bases for J; bases not matched to a gene: 5. Looking up the rest from reference TRBV7-9 and TRBJ2-7 gives the full variable domain: DTGVSQNPRHKITKRGQNVTFRCDPISEHNRLYWYRQTLGQGPEFLTYFQNEAQLEKSRLLSDRFSAERPKGSFSTLEIQRTEQGDSAMYLCASRNGTGPYEQYFGPGTRLTVT.

The chain employs TRBV7-2 and TRBJ1-6, with D tentatively TRBD1 (5 bases). This CDR3 comprises 15 residues. Trimming pared 6 bases from V and 7 bases from J, leaving 16 bases between. Germline V CDR1 and CDR2: SGHTA, FQGNSA. In DNA, the CDR3 is TGTGCCAGCAGGAACTCTATGGGGGGGAATTCACCCCTCCACTTT. It specifies CASRNSMGGNSPLHF. Full variable domain (remainder filled in from reference TRBV7-2 and TRBJ1-6): GAGVSQSPSNKVTEKGKDVELRCDPISGHTALYWYRQSLGQGLEFLIYFQGNSAPDKSGLPSDRFSAERTGGSVSTLTIQRTQQEDSAVYLCASRNSMGGNSPLHFGNGTRLTVT.

Here the CDR3 DNA reads TGTGCCATGCGGGGCCCCAACTATGGCTACACCTTC. Protein product: CAMRGPNYGYTF. This rearrangement joins TRBV12-3 or TRBV12-4 to TRBJ1-2; perhaps TRBD1 as D (5 bases). V lost 10 bases to trimming and J lost 2 bases, with 11 bases between them. This CDR3 contains 12 residues.

The rearrangement joins TRBV3-1 (or the pseudogene TRBV3-2) to TRBJ2-5, with 8 positions matching TRBD2. Germline assignment: CDR1 LGHDT and CDR2 YNNKEL (reference sequence). The ends lost 4 bases at V and 5 bases at J; junction bases unmatched: 6. The CDR3 runs to 14 residues. CDR3 nucleotide sequence: TGTGCCAGCAGCCTTAGCGGGGCGTGGGAGACCCAGTACTTC. Translating gives CASSLSGAWETQYF.

CDR3 sequence (DNA): TGTGCCAGCAGCCCCAGGACAGGGTGGAACATTCAGTACTTC. The encoded protein is CASSPRTGWNIQYF. The chain couples TRBV11-3 to TRBJ2-4; TRBD1 matches 8 bases. The junction had 7 bases not matched to a gene; V was cut back by 5 bases and J by 7 bases. Germline CDR1 and CDR2: SGHNT and YENEEA. The CDR3 is 14 residues long.

This chain links TRBV5-1 with TRBJ1-3, with a possible D match to TRBD1 (5 bases). Per germline, CDR1 SGHRS and CDR2 YFSETQ. Trimming left V 1 base short and J 4 bases short, with 12 bases between. The CDR3 covers 15 residues. The DNA for the CDR3 is TGCGCCAGCAGCTTGTTCGGGGGAGAGGGAAACACCATATATTTT. It translates to CASSLFGGEGNTIYF.

V and J are TRBV24-1 and TRBJ2-3; 8 bases agree with TRBD2. The germline V gene has CDR1 KGHDR and CDR2 SFDVKD. With V trimmed by 2 bases and J by 5 bases, 8 bases remained unmatched. The CDR3 has 16 residues. The CDR3 nucleotides read TGTGCCACCAGTGATTCCCGAGCGGGGGAATTAGATACGCAGTATTTT. It translates to CATSDSRAGELDTQYF.

The genes are TRBV19 and TRBJ1-5; a weak D match, TRBD1 (6 bases). V lost 5 bases, J lost 3 bases, and 14 bases lay in between. In germline, CDR1 is LNHDA, CDR2 SQIVND (reference sequence). There are 15 residues in the CDR3. The CDR3 sequence: CASSPTDRTNQPQHF. DNA of the CDR3: TGTGCCAGTAGTCCGACCGACAGGACCAATCAGCCCCAGCATTTT.

The chain carries TRBV5-6 and TRBJ1-3; D not certain. V shed 1 base and J shed 2 bases, with 7 bases lying between them. The germline CDR1 and CDR2 sequences are SGHDT and YYEEEE. The CDR3 is 14 amino acids. CDR3 coding DNA: TGTGCCAGCAGCTTGTCTCTTGCTGGAAACACCATATATTTT. Protein sequence: CASSLSLAGNTIYF. Full variable domain (rest looked up from reference TRBV5-6 and TRBJ1-3): DAGVTQSPTHLIKTRGQQVTLRCSPKSGHDTVSWYQQALGQGPQFIFQYYEEEERQRGNFPDRFSGHQFPNYSSELNVNALLLGDSALYLCASSLSLAGNTIYFGEGSWLTVV.

V and J are TRBV5-1 and TRBJ1-5, with TRBD1 matching over 7 bases. CDR1 and CDR2 (germline): SGHRS, YFSETQ. CDR3 length equals 15 residues. Trimming removed 4 bases from V and 7 bases from J; junction bases left unmatched: 11. In nucleotides, the CDR3 is TGCGCCAGCAGCCCCGACAGGGAGGTGTGGCAGCCCCAGCATTTT. Amino acids: CASSPDREVWQPQHF.